The present T cell receptor (beta chain) was sequenced within a study of T cells in localized non-small cell lung cancer. Regarding the study as a whole: Longer overall survival associated with higher blood T cell density; shorter survival with higher adjacent-lung clonality. Of the top 100 tumor clones, median around 62 were in adjacent lung, 25 to 30 among its top 100. The highest T cell clonality was in uninvolved adjacent lung, above tumor. Since sequencing was restricted to only one region of the tumor, intratumor heterogeneity remains a possibility.

The data were produced by immunoSEQ multiplex PCR, yet TCRdb's version contains in-frame clones alone and is incomplete. The table lists 100,000 to 150,000 clones, more than 80% of them singletons. This clone was counted a single time. Its specificity is not known. The sequence derives from a female donor over 55 with stage I lung adenocarcinoma. The sequences come from peripheral blood, collected before any cancer treatment.

The CDR3 region is CASSFAGNQPQHF. The CDR3 region has the DNA TGTGCCAGCAGCTTCGCAGGCAATCAGCCCCAGCATTTT. The chain recombines TRBV7-2 with TRBJ1-5; D uncertain. This CDR3 contains 13 residues. With 3 bases removed from V and 2 bases from J, the gap between germline ends came to 5 bases. Germline V CDR1 and CDR2: SGHTA, FQGNSA. The full variable domain, rest sourced from reference TRBV7-2 and TRBJ1-5, is GAGVSQSPSNKVTEKGKDVELRCDPISGHTALYWYRQSLGQGLEFLIYFQGNSAPDKSGLPSDRFSAERTGGSVSTLTIQRTQQEDSAVYLCASSFAGNQPQHFGDGTRLSIL.